This T cell receptor (beta chain) was sequenced for a study of T cell repertoires in cytomegalovirus infection. Study-level results: Clonotype analysis showed dominance of the ex vivo response by HLA-C-restricted CMV-specific TCR beta clonotypes. Carriage of CMV together with the relevant HLA was identifiable through cumulative public TCR beta family frequency.

TCRdb redid the calling of the reads with MiXCR, one entry per CDR3 protein. The table records some 440,000 distinct CDR3 sequences, 25% to 40% of them present only once. Concerning this clonotype itself: Its antigen is unidentified.

CDR3 length: 15 residues. V gave up 5 bases and J gave up 4 bases, with 15 bases separating them. Germline V gene data show CDR1 as SEHNR and CDR2 as FQNEAQ (reference sequence). The sequencing sample was made of PBMCs. This clonotype was sampled from a human donor in good health (CMV status not recorded). Some clones in this sample may be carry-over from other donors' samples. The V and J genes are TRBV7-9 and TRBJ1-5, with D perhaps TRBD1 (5 bases). CDR3 in amino acids: CASSKRDGTNQPQHF. The CDR3 nucleotides are TGTGCCAGCAGCAAACGGGACGGCACGAATCAGCCCCAGCATTTT.